This is a list of T cell receptor beta chains from one sample in a study of a mutant IDH1 vaccine in newly diagnosed glioma. The table came from immunoSEQ multiplex PCR; TCRdb's copy has only in-frame clones and leaves some out. The data show approximately 100,000 clones, about 90% seen once. The sample consisted of PBMCs, taken from a glioma patient treated with radiotherapy, temozolomide or both. The receptors stem from a woman between 45 and 65 years old with glioma. The CDR3 runs from the conserved cysteine through the conserved F or W. Fields, in order: clone size, J gene, V gene, D gene, CDR3 DNA, CDR3 protein. D genes are given only for firm matches. The size entry is marked missing in some rows and otherwise reads once, few, many or a size class.

clone size: .; J gene: TRBJ2-1; V gene: TRBV6-4; D gene: .; CDR3 DNA: TGTGCCAGCAGTGACCTTAGAGGGGGAGGGCCCTCGTACAATGAGCAGTTCTTC; CDR3 protein: CASSDLRGGGPSYNEQFF
clone size: .; J gene: TRBJ2-7; V gene: TRBV9; D gene: .; CDR3 DNA: TGTGCCAGCAGCGTAGAAGGTTACACCACATACGAGCAGTACTTC; CDR3 protein: CASSVEGYTTYEQYF
clone size: once; J gene: TRBJ1-2; V gene: TRBV28; D gene: .; CDR3 DNA: TGTGCCAGCCACTCGGGGCACCTTCTCGGCTACACCTTC; CDR3 protein: CASHSGHLLGYTF
clone size: .; J gene: TRBJ1-1; V gene: TRBV27; D gene: TRBD1; CDR3 DNA: TGTGCCAGCAGTCCCCGGACAGGGACTGGATCGATTGAAGCTTTCTTT; CDR3 protein: CASSPRTGTGSIEAFF
clone size: .; J gene: TRBJ2-3; V gene: TRBV11-3; D gene: .; CDR3 DNA: TGTGCCAGCAGTCCGGGACTGTACACAGATACGCAGTATTTT; CDR3 protein: CASSPGLYTDTQYF
clone size: .; J gene: TRBJ1-2; V gene: TRBV11-2; D gene: TRBD1; CDR3 DNA: TGTGCCAGCAGCATAGATACAGGGGGTGGCTACACCTTC; CDR3 protein: CASSIDTGGGYTF
clone size: .; J gene: TRBJ2-3; V gene: TRBV9; D gene: .; CDR3 DNA: TGTGCCAGCAGCGTAGCGGCGCGCCGGTCAGATACGCAGTATTTT; CDR3 protein: CASSVAARRSDTQYF
clone size: .; J gene: TRBJ2-3; V gene: TRBV28; D gene: .; CDR3 DNA: TGTGCCAGCAGTTTAGGTTTCATAGATACGCAGTATTTT; CDR3 protein: CASSLGFIDTQYF
clone size: .; J gene: TRBJ2-5; V gene: TRBV7-9; D gene: .; CDR3 DNA: TGTGCCAGCAGCTTAGCGCGGGGAGGACAAGAGACCCAGTACTTC; CDR3 protein: CASSLARGGQETQYF
clone size: .; J gene: TRBJ2-1; V gene: TRBV9; D gene: TRBD2; CDR3 DNA: TGTGCCAGCAGCGTAGATCTAGCGGTGGGCAATGAGCAGTTCTTC; CDR3 protein: CASSVDLAVGNEQFF
clone size: .; J gene: TRBJ1-4; V gene: TRBV7-9; D gene: .; CDR3 DNA: TGTGCCAGCAGCTCCCCCGGGTCCTCTGGTGAAAAACTGTTTTTT; CDR3 protein: CASSSPGSSGEKLFF
clone size: .; J gene: TRBJ2-5; V gene: TRBV7-7; D gene: .; CDR3 DNA: TGTGCTAGCAGCTCAGCGGCGTGGGGAGAGACCCAGTACTTC; CDR3 protein: CASSSAAWGETQYF
clone size: .; J gene: TRBJ1-5; V gene: TRBV4-1; D gene: .; CDR3 DNA: TGCGCCAGCAGCCAAGATCACAGCCGCAATCAGCCCCAGCATTTT; CDR3 protein: CASSQDHSRNQPQHF
clone size: .; J gene: TRBJ2-2; V gene: TRBV7-9; D gene: TRBD2; CDR3 DNA: TGTGCCAGCCCCCCTCCGGGACTAGCGACGAACACCGGGGAGCTGTTTTTT; CDR3 protein: CASPPPGLATNTGELFF
clone size: .; J gene: TRBJ2-1; V gene: TRBV9; D gene: TRBD2; CDR3 DNA: TGTGCCAGCAGCGTGAGGAGCGGGAGGGCAAATGAGCAGTTCTTC; CDR3 protein: CASSVRSGRANEQFF
clone size: .; J gene: TRBJ2-3; V gene: TRBV28; D gene: .; CDR3 DNA: TGTGCCAGCAGTCTTACCCTTAGCACAGATACGCAGTATTTT; CDR3 protein: CASSLTLSTDTQYF
clone size: .; J gene: TRBJ1-1; V gene: TRBV11-1; D gene: .; CDR3 DNA: TGTGCCAGCAGCTTAGCGGGGGCCGGGATTGCTTTCTTT; CDR3 protein: CASSLAGAGIAFF
clone size: .; J gene: TRBJ2-1; V gene: TRBV19; D gene: TRBD2; CDR3 DNA: TGTGCCAGTAGTATAGGGGCCCTTAGCGGGAGCTCCTACAATGAGCAGTTCTTC; CDR3 protein: CASSIGALSGSSYNEQFF
clone size: .; J gene: TRBJ2-3; V gene: TRBV29-1; D gene: TRBD1; CDR3 DNA: TGCAGCGTTGAAGTTCGGTCAAGGGGGCCAGATACGCAGTATTTT; CDR3 protein: CSVEVRSRGPDTQYF
clone size: .; J gene: TRBJ1-5; V gene: TRBV28; D gene: .; CDR3 DNA: TGTGCCAGCAATTCACAGGACGTGCGGAACAATCAGCCCCAGCATTTT; CDR3 protein: CASNSQDVRNNQPQHF
clone size: .; J gene: TRBJ1-5; V gene: TRBV6-1; D gene: .; CDR3 DNA: TGTGCCAGCAGTGAGGCGGGCGCGATGCAGCCCCAGCATTTT; CDR3 protein: CASSEAGAMQPQHF
clone size: .; J gene: TRBJ2-7; V gene: TRBV9; D gene: TRBD1; CDR3 DNA: TGTGCCAGCAGCGTAGTCGAGTGGACAGGGATCGACGAGCAGTACTTC; CDR3 protein: CASSVVEWTGIDEQYF
clone size: .; J gene: TRBJ1-1; V gene: TRBV30; D gene: .; CDR3 DNA: TGTGCCTGGAGGCAGATCCTCGGGAACACTGAAGCTTTCTTT; CDR3 protein: CAWRQILGNTEAFF
clone size: .; J gene: TRBJ2-7; V gene: TRBV11-2; D gene: .; CDR3 DNA: TGTGCCAGCAGCTTAAGGGGCAGGGGTGCCTACGAGCAGTACTTC; CDR3 protein: CASSLRGRGAYEQYF
clone size: .; J gene: TRBJ2-7; V gene: TRBV29-1; D gene: .; CDR3 DNA: TGCAGCGTTGGGGGGCGCAATCTTCCCTACGAGCAGTACTTC; CDR3 protein: CSVGGRNLPYEQYF
clone size: .; J gene: TRBJ2-5; V gene: TRBV7-9; D gene: TRBD1; CDR3 DNA: TGTGCCAGCAGCATACAGGGGGCTGTGACCCAGTACTTC; CDR3 protein: CASSIQGAVTQYF
clone size: .; J gene: TRBJ1-5; V gene: TRBV28; D gene: .; CDR3 DNA: TGTGCCAGCAGTTCACACGATGTTTTGAATCAGCCCCAGCATTTT; CDR3 protein: CASSSHDVLNQPQHF
clone size: .; J gene: TRBJ2-7; V gene: TRBV19; D gene: .; CDR3 DNA: TGTGCCAGTAGTATTTCCGGAGACCGTCTCGAGCAGTACTTC; CDR3 protein: CASSISGDRLEQYF
clone size: .; J gene: TRBJ2-5; V gene: TRBV27; D gene: TRBD2; CDR3 DNA: TGTGCCAGCAGCCGACCCCCGATAGCGGGAGGGCCGGAGGAGACCCAGTACTTC; CDR3 protein: CASSRPPIAGGPEETQYF
clone size: .; J gene: TRBJ2-5; V gene: TRBV29-1; D gene: .; CDR3 DNA: TGCAGCGTCATTACGGGACCCACGCAGGAGACCCAGTACTTC; CDR3 protein: CSVITGPTQETQYF
clone size: once; J gene: TRBJ2-3; V gene: TRBV5-4; D gene: TRBD2; CDR3 DNA: TGTGCCAGCAGCAGAGGACTAGCGGGAGGGGGCACAGATACGCAGTATTTT; CDR3 protein: CASSRGLAGGGTDTQYF
clone size: .; J gene: TRBJ2-7; V gene: TRBV5-1; D gene: .; CDR3 DNA: TGCGCCAGCAGCCTTTTAGCAGAATACGAGCAGTACTTC; CDR3 protein: CASSLLAEYEQYF
clone size: .; J gene: TRBJ2-7; V gene: TRBV11-2; D gene: .; CDR3 DNA: TGTGCCAGCAGCGCGACCCGCGAGCAGTACTTC; CDR3 protein: CASSATREQYF
clone size: .; J gene: TRBJ1-6; V gene: TRBV25-1; D gene: TRBD1; CDR3 DNA: TGTGCCAGCAGGATGGGACAGGATAATTCACCCCTCCACTTT; CDR3 protein: CASRMGQDNSPLHF
clone size: .; J gene: TRBJ2-1; V gene: TRBV30; D gene: TRBD2; CDR3 DNA: TGTGCCTGGAGTGCGGGACTAGCGGGACGAAATGAGCAGTTCTTC; CDR3 protein: CAWSAGLAGRNEQFF
clone size: .; J gene: TRBJ1-6; V gene: TRBV28; D gene: .; CDR3 DNA: TGTGCCAGCAGCGACCACCGGCGTAATTCACCCCTCCACTTT; CDR3 protein: CASSDHRRNSPLHF
clone size: .; J gene: TRBJ2-2; V gene: TRBV2; D gene: .; CDR3 DNA: TGTGCCAGCAAGGACAGGGAGGGCACCGGGGAGCTGTTTTTT; CDR3 protein: CASKDREGTGELFF
clone size: .; J gene: TRBJ2-4; V gene: TRBV5-1; D gene: .; CDR3 DNA: TGCGCCAGCAGCTTGGGGGCGGGCCTAGCGAACATTCAGTACTTC; CDR3 protein: CASSLGAGLANIQYF
clone size: .; J gene: TRBJ1-4; V gene: TRBV18; D gene: TRBD1; CDR3 DNA: TGTGCCAGCTCACCGGGACAGGGATATAATGAAAAACTGTTTTTT; CDR3 protein: CASSPGQGYNEKLFF
clone size: .; J gene: TRBJ2-5; V gene: TRBV6-5; D gene: TRBD2; CDR3 DNA: TGTGCCAGCAGTTCAAGAGCGGGACGGGAGGAGACCCAGTACTTC; CDR3 protein: CASSSRAGREETQYF
clone size: .; J gene: TRBJ2-7; V gene: TRBV7-9; D gene: .; CDR3 DNA: TGTGCCAGCAGCTTAGTCCCGGCCTACGAGCAGTACTTC; CDR3 protein: CASSLVPAYEQYF
clone size: once; J gene: TRBJ1-1; V gene: TRBV6-6; D gene: .; CDR3 DNA: TGTGCCAGCAGACCGACGGGACGGATGAACACTGAAGCTTTCTTT; CDR3 protein: CASRPTGRMNTEAFF
clone size: .; J gene: TRBJ2-7; V gene: TRBV19; D gene: TRBD1; CDR3 DNA: TGTGCCAGTAGTTCTAGGGACAGGGCATCCTACGAGCAGTACTTC; CDR3 protein: CASSSRDRASYEQYF
clone size: .; J gene: TRBJ2-3; V gene: TRBV5-1; D gene: TRBD1; CDR3 DNA: TGCGCCAGCAGCTTGGGGGACAGGGGGGTCACAGATACGCAGTATTTT; CDR3 protein: CASSLGDRGVTDTQYF
clone size: once; J gene: TRBJ2-2; V gene: TRBV5-6; D gene: TRBD1; CDR3 DNA: TGTGCCAGCAGCCTGTTGGGACAGGGGGCGGGCACCGGGGAGCTGTTTTTT; CDR3 protein: CASSLLGQGAGTGELFF
clone size: .; J gene: TRBJ2-2; V gene: TRBV5-8; D gene: .; CDR3 DNA: TGTGCCAGCAGCTTAACTTATCCCCCCGGGGAGCTGTTTTTT; CDR3 protein: CASSLTYPPGELFF
clone size: .; J gene: TRBJ2-5; V gene: TRBV5-4; D gene: .; CDR3 DNA: TGTGCCAGCAGCTTGGGGGCGGGAGAGACCCAGTACTTC; CDR3 protein: CASSLGAGETQYF
clone size: .; J gene: TRBJ2-7; V gene: TRBV10-2; D gene: .; CDR3 DNA: TGCGCCAGCAGTGAAGAGCCCGAGCAGTACTTC; CDR3 protein: CASSEEPEQYF
clone size: .; J gene: TRBJ2-7; V gene: TRBV5-1; D gene: .; CDR3 DNA: TGCGCCAGCAGCTTGGTACCGTCTCCTCCCAGCAACGAGCAGTACTTC; CDR3 protein: CASSLVPSPPSNEQYF